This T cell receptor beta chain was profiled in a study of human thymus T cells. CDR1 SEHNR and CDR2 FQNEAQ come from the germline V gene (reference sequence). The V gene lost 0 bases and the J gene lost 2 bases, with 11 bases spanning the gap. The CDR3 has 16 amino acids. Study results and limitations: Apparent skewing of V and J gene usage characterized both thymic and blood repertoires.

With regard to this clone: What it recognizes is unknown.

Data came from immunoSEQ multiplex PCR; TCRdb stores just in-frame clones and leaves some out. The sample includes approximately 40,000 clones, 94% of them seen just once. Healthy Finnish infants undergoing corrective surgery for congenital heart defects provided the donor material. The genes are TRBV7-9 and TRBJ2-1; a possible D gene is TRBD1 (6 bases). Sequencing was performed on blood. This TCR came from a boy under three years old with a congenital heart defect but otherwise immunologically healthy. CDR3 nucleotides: TGTGCCAGCAGCTTAGCAGGGACACCCGCCTACAATGAGCAGTTCTTC. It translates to CASSLAGTPAYNEQFF.